What follows are 14 T cell receptor beta chains derived from one specimen sequenced in a study of cytomegalovirus exposure and HLA in healthy donors. Vbeta (60) and Jbeta (13) primers were used in the PCR. Only in-frame clones appear in the TCRdb table, and some are missing; sequencing was by immunoSEQ multiplex PCR. Altogether 150,000 to 200,000 clones are present, around 75% being singletons, with the ten largest covering 4.5% to 5%. Sequenced input: PBMCs. Every receptor here comes from a man aged 18 to 30 in good health and CMV-seropositive.

The J gene is TRBJ2-3, the V gene TRBV5-8; 10 bases align to TRBD2. CDR3 length equals 16 residues. V gave up 2 bases and J gave up 4 bases; unmatched junction bases: 7. CDR1 and CDR2 from the germline V gene are SGHTS and YDEGEE. Written as DNA, the CDR3 is TGTGCCAGCAGCTTCCTAGCGGGAGCGGGCCCAGATACGCAGTATTTT. Translating gives CASSFLAGAGPDTQYF.

There are a few counts of this clone. V and J are TRBV19 and TRBJ1-5; 10 bases fit TRBD1. The germline CDR1 and CDR2 sequences are LNHDA and SQIVND (reference sequence). CDR3 size: 13 residues. V trimming: 7 bases; J trimming: 6 bases; junction bases outside the gene matches: 3. CDR3 sequence reads: CASKRQGAQPQHF. The CDR3 DNA is TGTGCCAGTAAAAGACAGGGGGCTCAGCCCCAGCATTTT. Looking up the rest from reference TRBV19 and TRBJ1-5 gives the full variable domain: DGGITQSPKYLFRKEGQNVTLSCEQNLNHDAMYWYRQDPGQGLRLIYYSQIVNDFQKGDIAEGYSVSREKKESFPLTVTSAQKNPTAFYLCASKRQGAQPQHFGDGTRLSIL.

The gene calls are TRBV12-5 and TRBJ2-3; no definite D call. Germline-derived CDR1 and CDR2 are LGHNT and FRNRAP. The CDR3 contains 14 residues. V dropped 4 bases and J dropped 1 base, with 9 bases sitting between them. The CDR3 region is CASGSLRGTDTQYF. CDR3 sequence (DNA): TGTGCTAGTGGTTCCCTCCGGGGCACAGATACGCAGTATTTT.

The chain links TRBV5-1 to TRBJ1-6, with D perhaps TRBD1 (5 bases). Per the germline V gene, CDR1 is SGHRS and CDR2 is YFSETQ. V was cut by 0 bases and J by 6 bases, with 10 bases left in between. The CDR3 length is 15 residues. The CDR3 loop is CASSLVAGINSPLHF. The CDR3 DNA reads TGCGCCAGCAGCTTGGTGGCAGGGATTAATTCACCCCTCCACTTT.

Regarding this clone: One junction end disagrees with the germline gene, perhaps due to a read error. The chain joins TRBV7-6 to TRBJ1-3; D unresolved. Germline loops: CDR1 SGHVS, CDR2 FNYEAQ. The CDR3 is 16 residues long. CDR3 protein: CASTLTAGPSGNTIYF. CDR3 coding DNA: TGTGCCAGCACCTTAACAGCAGGCCCCTCTGGAAACACCATATATTTT.

V is TRBV27 and J is TRBJ2-2, with a tentative D call TRBD1 (7 bases). Germline assignment: CDR1 MNHEY and CDR2 SMNVEV (reference sequence). The ends were cut back, 2 bases at V and 6 bases at J, with 19 bases in the middle. There are 17 residues in the CDR3. The CDR3 sequence is CASSLVGGGMLSGELFF. The CDR3 DNA follows: TGTGCCAGCAGTTTAGTAGGAGGGGGCATGTTGTCCGGGGAGCTGTTTTTT.

The CDR3 reads CASNAGSTNEKLFF. CDR3 DNA: TGTGCCAGCAATGCAGGTTCCACTAATGAAAAACTGTTTTTT. V is TRBV6-1 and J is TRBJ1-4; D is ambiguous. The ends were cut back, 7 bases at V and 2 bases at J, with 11 bases in the middle. Germline V CDR1 and CDR2: MNHNS, SASEGT. The CDR3 has 14 amino acids.

This clone has more than one count but fewer than ten. V gene TRBV7-8 combines with J gene TRBJ1-4, with D possibly being TRBD1 (6 bases). The CDR3 extends over 13 amino acids. V was pared by 4 bases and J by 14 bases, with 17 bases between. CDR1 and CDR2 (germline): SGHVS, FQNEAQ. The DNA of the CDR3 is TGTGCCAGCAGCTCAAGACAGGTCCTAGAGCTGTTTTTT. Amino acid sequence: CASSSRQVLELFF.

This chain uses TRBV10-1 with TRBJ2-5; 9 bases match TRBD2. Germline-derived CDR1 and CDR2 are WNHNN and SYGVQD (reference sequence). The CDR3 sequence is 15 residues long. J gave up 5 bases and V 3 bases, and 7 bases lay outside the gene matches. The CDR3 nucleotides read TGCGCCAGCAGTGATTCGCTAGCGGGAAGGGAGACCCAGTACTTC. Translation gives CASSDSLAGRETQYF.

This chain connects TRBV11-3 to TRBJ1-1, with D tentatively TRBD1 (6 bases). The germline V gene has CDR1 SGHNT and CDR2 YENEEA. This CDR3 contains 14 residues. V was cut by 6 bases and J by 6 bases, with 17 bases left in between. DNA of the CDR3: TGTGCCAGCAGTATAAGACAGGTAGGAGCTGAAGCTTTCTTT. Translation gives CASSIRQVGAEAFF.

The chain recombines TRBV6-1 with TRBJ2-1; TRBD2 might be the D (6 bases). Per the germline V gene, CDR1 is MNHNS and CDR2 is SASEGT. The CDR3 totals 12 residues. V was cut by 5 bases and J by 12 bases, with 14 bases left in between. CDR3 amino acids: CASSKTRNWQFF. CDR3 sequence (DNA): TGTGCCAGCAGTAAGACTAGAAACTGGCAGTTCTTC.

V is TRBV7-2 and J is TRBJ2-7; 7 bases line up with TRBD1. J lost 6 bases, V lost 6 bases, and 8 bases had no gene match. The CDR3 is 13 residues long. From germline, CDR1 is SGHTA and CDR2 FQGNSA. The CDR3 DNA reads as TGTGCCAGCAGTCCTACAGGGGCAGGCGAGCAGTACGTC. Its protein product is CASSPTGAGEQYV.

The CDR3 DNA sequence: TGTGCCAGCAGTATGGGGACACTGGCTGAAGCTTTCTTT. Its protein product is CASSMGTLAEAFF. The genes are TRBV28 and TRBJ1-1, with D possibly TRBD1 on 6 matching bases. Germline-derived CDR1 and CDR2 are MDHEN and SYDVKM. V was pared by 5 bases and J by 6 bases, with 13 bases between. The CDR3 is 13 amino acids.

As for this clone: This CDR3 is also generated by other DNA sequences in the sample. The genes are TRBV28 and TRBJ1-2, with 9 bases lining up with TRBD1. There are 14 residues in the CDR3. Germline lookup yields CDR1 MDHEN and CDR2 SYDVKM. V lost 3 bases to trimming and J lost 4 bases; unmatched junction nucleotides: 3. The CDR3 DNA sequence: TGTGCCAGCAGTTTGGGACAGGGTTCCTATGGCTACACCTTC. The encoded protein is CASSLGQGSYGYTF.